The clone carrying this TCR beta chain has only a few counts. Its antigen is unidentified. TCRdb reprocessed the RT-PCR reads with MiXCR, giving one entry per CDR3 protein. The sample consists of roughly 650,000 distinct CDR3 sequences, less than 20% of them appearing once. These data belong to a study of response to subunit inactivated influenza vaccine. General study points: Every seasonal influenza vaccination brings in few new T cells, the authors suggested.

Germline CDR1 and CDR2: MNHEY and SVGEGT. This CDR3 spans 17 amino acids. Trimming shortened V by 0 bases and J by 5 bases, and 19 bases separated the two germline ends. J is TRBJ1-2 and V is TRBV6-2 or TRBV6-3, with D perhaps matching TRBD1 (6 bases). Sample: PBMCs from blood, taken 11 to 12 days after vaccination. The source is a man between 50 and 59 years old who received an inactivated influenza vaccine. CDR3 loop: CASSYSRVGQFNYGYTF. The CDR3 DNA is TGTGCCAGCAGTTACTCGAGAGTCGGACAGTTTAATTATGGCTACACCTTC.